This T cell receptor beta chain comes out of a study of CD8+ T cells in alopecia areata. V trimming: 0 bases; J trimming: 7 bases; junction bases outside the gene matches: 3. The CDR3 has 15 amino acids. CDR1 SGDLS and CDR2 YYNGEE come from the germline V gene. Extraction of RNA preceded its reverse transcription into cDNA, which served as the sequencing template. Profiled with immunoSEQ multiplex PCR; TCRdb holds only in-frame clones, not every one. The data hold fewer than 250,000 clones, with approximately 61% observed a single time. Treatment in this sample: oral pan-JAK inhibitor, 5-10 mg twice daily.

J is TRBJ2-1 and V is TRBV9, with 11 bases identical to TRBD1. The receptor's source is a human donor with alopecia areata. The source material was CD4+ T cells sorted from blood, sampled at week 24, from a patient treated with tofacitinib. CDR3 bases: TGTGCCAGCAGCGTAGGAGGACAGGGGGCTAATGAGCAGTTCTTC. Protein sequence: CASSVGGQGANEQFF.